A single sample gave rise to the 4 T cell receptor beta chains below, sequenced in a study of lymphopenia after photon versus proton radiotherapy. Sequencing was performed with immunoSEQ multiplex PCR; in TCRdb, only in-frame clones are kept and a portion is missing. The sample consists of approximately 16,000 clones, 80% to 90% of them appearing once. Sequencing was performed on peripheral blood, taken from a patient treated with proton-based radiotherapy. The source of these receptors is a man aged 65 to 85 with pancreatic cancer.

The rearrangement joins TRBV7-3 to TRBJ2-3; D perhaps matches TRBD2 (6 bases). Germline CDR1 reads SGHTA; CDR2 reads FQGTGA. The length of the CDR3 is 16 residues. Trimming cost V 4 bases and J 5 bases, with 19 bases left between them. The CDR3 here is CASSSGSGWRGDTQYF. CDR3 nucleotide sequence: TGTGCCAGCAGCTCGGGAAGCGGGTGGAGGGGAGATACGCAGTATTTT.

This sequence joins TRBV10-1 and TRBJ1-1; D unclear. Trimming shortened V by 4 bases and J by 7 bases, and 13 bases separated the two germline ends. This CDR3 spans 13 amino acids. The germline V gene encodes CDR1 WNHNN and CDR2 SYGVQD (reference sequence). The CDR3 loop reads CASSVGEIVEAFF. CDR3 bases: TGCGCCAGCAGTGTTGGTGAAATTGTTGAAGCTTTCTTT.

The gene calls are TRBV6-5 and TRBJ1-1; 7 nucleotides line up with TRBD1. The V gene's germline CDR1 is MNHEY and CDR2 SVGAGI. The V segment lost 5 bases and the J segment 12 bases; nucleotides outside the gene matches: 9. The CDR3 consists of 12 residues. CDR3 nucleotide sequence: TGTGCCAGCAGTCCGGACAGGAGAGGAACTTTCTTT. Protein product: CASSPDRRGTFF.

This rearrangement joins TRBV5-1 to TRBJ2-4, with 8 bases aligning to TRBD2. CDR3 size: 16 residues. Germline loops: CDR1 SGHRS, CDR2 YFSETQ. Trimming took 0 bases from V and 7 from J; bases not matched to a gene: 9. As DNA, the CDR3 is TGCGCCAGCAGCTTGGGCGCTCTCTCGGGAGGGAACATTCAGTACTTC. It encodes CASSLGALSGGNIQYF.